Listed here are 6 T cell receptor beta chains from one sample, sequenced in a study of shared clonotypes between healthy human individuals. Sequenced by immunoSEQ multiplex PCR; TCRdb stores in-frame clones only, minus some. The table lists around 350,000 clones, roughly 70% of them singletons. Specimen: memory CD4+ T cells sorted from blood. Subset: CD45RA-negative fraction. The receptors here all came from a man between 25 and 39 years old in good health.

This clone was observed a handful of times. At one of its ends the junction is not consistent with the germline gene, which may arise from a read error. V usage is TRBV2 and J usage is TRBJ1-2; weak D call: TRBD1 (6 bases). The CDR3 consists of 13 residues. Germline assignment: CDR1 SNHLY and CDR2 FYNNEI. Here the CDR3 DNA reads TGTGCCAGCAGCGAAGGACAGACGTATGGCTACACCTTC. Translated: CASSEGQTYGYTF.

The chain links TRBV19 to TRBJ2-1; D remains ambiguous. This CDR3 contains 15 residues. V shed 3 bases and J shed 6 bases, with 15 bases lying between them. CDR1 and CDR2 from the germline V gene are LNHDA and SQIVND (reference sequence). The CDR3 coding sequence is TGTGCCAGTAGTATCTTCAGTAGTCGAGCCAATGAGCAGTTCTTC. The encoded protein is CASSIFSSRANEQFF. The entire variable domain, with the rest obtained from reference TRBV19 and TRBJ2-1, is as follows: DGGITQSPKYLFRKEGQNVTLSCEQNLNHDAMYWYRQDPGQGLRLIYYSQIVNDFQKGDIAEGYSVSREKKESFPLTVTSAQKNPTAFYLCASSIFSSRANEQFFGPGTRLTVL.

This clone has more than one count but fewer than ten. The CDR3: CASSRGGGGLEETQYF. Written as DNA, the CDR3 is TGTGCCAGCTCCCGGGGTGGCGGGGGTTTGGAAGAGACCCAGTACTTC. The chain employs TRBV28 and TRBJ2-5; 7 positions agree with TRBD2. CDR3 length: 16 residues. Looked up from germline, CDR1 is MDHEN and CDR2 is SYDVKM. J was trimmed by 3 bases and V by 8 bases; bases with no gene match: 15.

The V call is TRBV6-5, the J call TRBJ2-2; tentative D call: TRBD1 (5 bases). The CDR3 runs 15 residues. Germline V gene lookup returns CDR1 MNHEY and CDR2 SVGAGI. Trimming removed 7 bases from V and 2 bases from J, with 14 bases in between. The CDR3 loop reads CASKGSWGNTGELFF. In nucleotides, the CDR3 is TGTGCCAGCAAGGGTTCCTGGGGCAACACCGGGGAGCTGTTTTTT.

J is TRBJ2-5 and V is TRBV30, with TRBD2 matching over 13 bases. The J segment lost 5 bases and the V segment lost 4 bases, leaving 7 bases of the junction unmatched. Germline-derived CDR1 and CDR2 are GTSNPN and SVGIG (reference sequence). The CDR3 length is 15 residues. The CDR3 is CAWTGLAGRRETQYF. The CDR3 DNA follows: TGTGCCTGGACGGGACTAGCGGGAAGGAGGGAGACCCAGTACTTC.

This chain connects TRBV27 to TRBJ2-3; unclear D gene. With 2 bases removed from V and 0 bases from J, the gap between germline ends came to 12 bases. The germline gives CDR1 MNHEY, CDR2 SMNVEV (reference sequence). This CDR3 has 16 residues. CDR3 nucleotides: TGTGCCAGCAGTTTAGATAACAGATATAGCACAGATACGCAGTATTTT. Residues: CASSLDNRYSTDTQYF.